Below, 21 T cell receptor beta chains from the same sample are listed, as sequenced in a study of cytomegalovirus exposure and HLA in healthy donors. Both 60 Vbeta primers and 13 Jbeta primers went into the PCR. This table comes from immunoSEQ multiplex PCR, and its TCRdb copy is limited to in-frame clones, with some not included. The sample has about 150,000 clones, 65% to 80% seen once; the top ten hold about 3.4%. Material: PBMCs. These receptors were taken from a male donor in good health and CMV-seronegative.

The chain joins TRBV5-4 to TRBJ1-2; D remains ambiguous. The CDR3 extends over 16 amino acids. Per germline, CDR1 SGHNT and CDR2 YYREEE (reference sequence). V lost 4 bases to trimming and J lost 4 bases, with 20 bases between them. CDR3 protein: CASSMTRTSLIYGYTF. CDR3 coding DNA: TGTGCCAGCAGCATGACACGGACTAGTCTTATCTATGGCTACACCTTC.

The V and J genes are TRBV7-3 and TRBJ1-3, with 10 bases identical to TRBD1. From germline, CDR1 is SGHTA and CDR2 FQGTGA. The CDR3 has 18 amino acids. With 5 bases clipped from V and 0 bases from J, the junction kept 10 bases outside the gene matches. The CDR3: CASSLSGTGDSSGNTIYF. In DNA form, the CDR3 reads TGTGCCAGCAGCCTATCCGGGACAGGGGATTCCTCTGGAAACACCATATATTTT.

This clone was recorded a few times. The rearrangement joins TRBV5-1 to TRBJ2-7; unclear D gene. The germline CDR1 and CDR2 sequences are SGHRS and YFSETQ. The ends were cut back, 0 bases at V and 5 bases at J, with 9 bases in the middle. The CDR3 totals 13 residues. In DNA form, the CDR3 reads TGCGCCAGCAGCTTGGCGCCAACAGACGAGCAGTACTTC. It is translated as CASSLAPTDEQYF.

V and J are TRBV30 and TRBJ1-1; D is unresolved. This CDR3 contains 13 residues. Germline V gives CDR1 GTSNPN, CDR2 SVGIG (reference sequence). V dropped 7 bases and J dropped 3 bases, with 15 bases sitting between them. As DNA, the CDR3 is TGTGCCTCGGGGAGGGCATCGGACACTGAAGCTTTCTTT. This sequence encodes CASGRASDTEAFF.

The chain employs TRBV5-6 and TRBJ2-1; D uncertain. The CDR3 is 13 amino acids. Trimming pared 2 bases from V and 9 bases from J, leaving 12 bases between. The germline gives CDR1 SGHDT, CDR2 YYEEEE. The CDR3 loop is CASSFLLAGEQFF. The DNA for the CDR3 is TGTGCCAGCAGCTTTTTGTTGGCTGGTGAGCAGTTCTTC.

The chain couples TRBV5-4 to TRBJ2-3; no clear D gene. CDR1 and CDR2 (germline): SGHNT, YYREEE (reference sequence). V shed 1 base and J shed 4 bases, with 7 bases lying between them. The CDR3 is 13 amino acids. CDR3 loop: CASSLSGADTQYF. The CDR3, as DNA: TGTGCCAGCAGCTTGAGTGGAGCAGATACGCAGTATTTT. Looking up the rest from reference TRBV5-4 and TRBJ2-3 gives the full variable domain: ETGVTQSPTHLIKTRGQQVTLRCSSQSGHNTVSWYQQALGQGPQFIFQYYREEENGRGNFPPRFSGLQFPNYSSELNVNALELDDSALYLCASSLSGADTQYFGPGTRLTVL.

This chain uses TRBV28 with TRBJ1-2; D gene unclear. The germline V and J ends were trimmed by 6 bases and 12 bases, with 29 bases remaining between them. The CDR3 sequence is 16 residues long. Germline-derived CDR1 and CDR2 are MDHEN and SYDVKM. CDR3 coding DNA: TGTGCCAGCAGCCAACCTCCACTAATCCAAGGGAGTTTGCACACCTTC. Its translation is CASSQPPLIQGSLHTF.

The CDR3 reads CASSSLGTSVGETQYF. DNA of the CDR3: TGTGCCAGCAGTTCGCTAGGGACTAGCGTCGGAGAGACCCAGTACTTC. The chain has TRBV28 and TRBJ2-5; 10 positions agree with TRBD2. Trimming cost V 4 bases and J 4 bases; bases outside gene matches: 9. CDR3 length equals 16 residues. The germline gives CDR1 MDHEN, CDR2 SYDVKM.

V and J are TRBV4-2 and TRBJ1-1; the match to TRBD1 covers 10 bases. Germline V lookup: CDR1 LGHNA, CDR2 YNFKEQ. This CDR3 region has 16 residues. V gave up 6 bases and J gave up 4 bases; unmatched junction bases: 11. The CDR3: CASRRTLGQGGTEAFF. CDR3 DNA sequence: TGTGCCAGCAGGCGAACTTTAGGACAGGGGGGCACTGAAGCTTTCTTT.

The V and J genes are TRBV25-1 and TRBJ2-1; maybe TRBD1 (6 bases). Trimming took 3 bases from V and 8 from J, leaving 20 bases between them. Per the germline V gene, CDR1 is MGHDK and CDR2 is SYGVNS. The CDR3 is 16 residues long. DNA of the CDR3: TGTGCCAGCAGTGACCACAGGGTTGTTTTATCTCATGAGCAGTTCTTC. This sequence encodes CASSDHRVVLSHEQFF. Combining the CDR3 with reference TRBV25-1 and TRBJ2-1 gives the whole variable domain EADIYQTPRYLVIGTGKKITLECSQTMGHDKMYWYQQDPGMELHLIHYSYGVNSTEKGDLSSESTVSRIRTEHFPLTLESARPSHTSQYLCASSDHRVVLSHEQFFGPGTRLTVL.

The gene calls are TRBV7-3 and TRBJ1-1, with D possibly TRBD1 on 6 matching bases. Germline V gene lookup returns CDR1 SGHTA and CDR2 FQGTGA. V lost 3 bases and J 4 bases, leaving 12 bases between the germline ends. This CDR3 has 14 amino acids. The CDR3 DNA sequence: TGTGCCAGCAGCTTTGGTCCCAGGGGCACTGAAGCTTTCTTT. Amino acid sequence: CASSFGPRGTEAFF.

This clone was counted a single time. This rearrangement joins TRBV7-2 to TRBJ1-1, with D perhaps TRBD1 (5 bases). V lost 5 bases and J lost 5, with 18 bases in between. CDR3 length: 15 amino acids. Germline CDR1 and CDR2: SGHTA and FQGNSA. The CDR3 protein is CASSALVAGRTEAFF. The CDR3 DNA reads TGTGCCAGCAGCGCGCTTGTAGCAGGGCGGACTGAAGCTTTCTTT.

The chain recombines TRBV18 with TRBJ2-2, with 8 bases aligning to TRBD1. The CDR3 covers 15 residues. J gave up 5 bases and V 3 bases, and 5 bases lay outside the gene matches. The germline CDR1 and CDR2 sequences are KGHSH and LQKENI. The CDR3 DNA follows: TGTGCCAGCTCACCGCAGGGGGCGATGACCGGGGAGCTGTTTTTT. Protein product: CASSPQGAMTGELFF.

V is TRBV20-1 and J is TRBJ1-1, with D tentatively TRBD1 (5 bases). This CDR3 spans 10 amino acids. Germline lookup yields CDR1 DFQATT and CDR2 SNEGSKA (reference sequence). V was trimmed by 3 bases and J by 8 bases, leaving 7 bases between them. CDR3 coding DNA: TGCAGTGCTAGCGGGGGGGAAGCTTTCTTT. Protein: CSASGGEAFF.

CDR3 region: CASSQGQGAQPQHF. The CDR3 DNA follows: TGCGCCAGCAGCCAAGGACAGGGGGCTCAGCCCCAGCATTTT. The chain employs TRBV4-1 and TRBJ1-5, with TRBD1 matching over 10 bases. Trimming took 1 base from V and 6 from J; bases not matched to a gene: 0. Germline assignment: CDR1 MGHRA and CDR2 YSYEKL. CDR3 length: 14 residues.

The count of this clone is one. The chain employs TRBV28 and TRBJ1-1; the match to TRBD1 covers 7 bases. After removal of 4 bases from V and 12 bases from J, the junction contained 11 bases not matched to a gene. Germline assignment: CDR1 MDHEN and CDR2 SYDVKM. This CDR3 region has 13 residues. CDR3 region: CASSSDRAEDPFF. The CDR3 DNA reads TGTGCCAGCAGTTCTGACAGGGCCGAAGATCCTTTCTTT.

The chain has TRBV2 and TRBJ2-1; 10 nucleotides line up with TRBD1. The V segment lost 7 bases and the J segment 5 bases; nucleotides outside the gene matches: 2. Germline loops: CDR1 SNHLY, CDR2 FYNNEI. The CDR3 sequence is 13 residues long. CDR3 DNA: TGTGCCAGCAAGGGACAGGGGCACAATGAGCAGTTCTTC. Its protein is CASKGQGHNEQFF. The full variable domain, completed using reference TRBV2 and TRBJ2-1, is EPEVTQTPSHQVTQMGQEVILRCVPISNHLYFYWYRQILGQKVEFLVSFYNNEISEKSEIFDDQFSVERPDGSNFTLKIRSTKLEDSAMYFCASKGQGHNEQFFGPGTRLTVL.

V usage is TRBV29-1 and J usage is TRBJ2-3, with 9 bases fitting TRBD2. The CDR3 spans 13 residues. The germline V gene encodes CDR1 SQVTM and CDR2 ANQGSEA. Trimming at V came to 7 bases and at J to 3 bases, leaving 5 bases not matched to a gene. CDR3 in amino acids: CSASGAGTDTQYF. The CDR3 DNA sequence: TGCAGCGCTAGCGGGGCCGGAACAGATACGCAGTATTTT.

This clone was seen more than once but under ten times. The chain carries TRBV7-9 and TRBJ1-6; 11 bases are shared with TRBD1. The germline V gene has CDR1 SEHNR and CDR2 FQNEAQ (reference sequence). The CDR3 is 16 amino acids. V shed 5 bases, J shed 9 bases, and the junction held 9 bases outside the gene matches. The CDR3 reads CASSPITGTGGSPLHF. CDR3 in DNA: TGTGCCAGCAGCCCCATCACCGGGACAGGGGGTTCACCCCTCCACTTT.

The chain employs TRBV30 and TRBJ2-5; TRBD2 aligns across 8 bases. Germline lookup yields CDR1 GTSNPN and CDR2 SVGIG (reference sequence). V lost 6 bases and J lost 5; bases outside the gene matches: 20. The CDR3 extends over 17 amino acids. CDR3 loop: CACPGRVGGDGGETQYF. CDR3 in DNA: TGTGCCTGCCCTGGAAGGGTCGGGGGGGACGGGGGTGAGACCCAGTACTTC.

The chain joins TRBV19 to TRBJ2-6; D might be TRBD1 (5 bases). The CDR3 sequence is 15 residues long. The germline V gene has CDR1 LNHDA and CDR2 SQIVND (reference sequence). Trimming removed 3 bases at V and 2 bases at J, with 8 bases between. Here the CDR3 DNA reads TGTGCCAGTAGTATGGCAGGGCCTGGGGCCAACGTCCTGACTTTC. It translates to CASSMAGPGANVLTF.